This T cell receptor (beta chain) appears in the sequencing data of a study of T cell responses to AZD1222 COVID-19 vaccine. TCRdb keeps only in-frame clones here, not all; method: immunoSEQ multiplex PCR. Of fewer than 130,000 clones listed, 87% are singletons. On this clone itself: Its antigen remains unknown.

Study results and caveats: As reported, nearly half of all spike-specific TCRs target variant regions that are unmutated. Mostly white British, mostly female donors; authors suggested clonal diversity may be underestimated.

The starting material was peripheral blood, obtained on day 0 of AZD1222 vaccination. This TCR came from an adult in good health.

The CDR3 bases are TGCGCCAGCAGTAAATTTATTCCGGGCCAAGGAAACACCATATATTTT. The encoded protein is CASSKFIPGQGNTIYF. The chain recombines TRBV5-1 with TRBJ1-3; no firm D call. Germline CDR1 is SGHRS and CDR2 is YFSETQ. This CDR3 has 16 residues. Trimming stripped 5 bases from V and 4 bases from J, with 19 bases between.